This T cell receptor (beta chain) is drawn from a study of blood T cell repertoires in COVID-19 (dated by TCRdb to the early 2020s). As for the study more broadly: Samples covering the acute and convalescent phases of COVID-19 were provided by collaborators in the United States, Italy and Spain. A de-identified subject ID, COVID-19 status, age in years and sex were almost always included in the sample metadata. The material from the prospective study consisted of cDNA or gDNA derived from T cells, B-cell-depleted T cells, or PBMCs. A freely available public database, intended as a resource for researchers studying the immune response to SARS-CoV-2, is where the repertoires were released. The samples were drawn from two sources: the first 160 participants of the ongoing ImmuneRACE study, and 1,254 subjects contributed by 6 global collaborators. Where available, HLA class I and class II types were taken from metadata supplied by the sample provider and were not determined by assay-based typing. Deeply sampled blood TCRbeta repertoires from subjects exposed to, actively infected with, or recovered from COVID-19 were included in the dataset. Beyond this particular receptor, the publication reports: How much clinical and demographic metadata was included differed by source and by participant, and the metadata was provided uncurated.

Germline trimming: 0 bases from V, 6 bases from J; junction bases outside gene matches: 6. CDR1 SGHRS and CDR2 YFSETQ are derived from the germline V gene. The CDR3 runs 16 amino acids, cysteine and phenylalanine included. Only the CDR3 region is kept as DNA, spanning 48 bases read in frame from base 1. To note about this clone: What this receptor recognizes is not known. Base qualities are not provided; no much larger clone lies one nucleotide away.

Collaborating institutions collected whole blood in K2EDTA tubes following their own protocols. For TCRbeta analysis, collaborators shipped samples in one of three forms: frozen whole blood, isolated PBMCs, or DNA extracted from either of those sample types. TCRbeta CDR3 regions were amplified from genomic DNA using the immunoSEQ Assay, a bias-controlled multiplex PCR. The paper's processing steps were these. The number of nucleated cells in each sample was estimated by amplification of reference gene primers within the assay. To quantify the absolute abundance of each unique TCRbeta CDR3 rearrangement, sequence reads were collapsed and filtered. For each sample, productive Simpson clonality was calculated by taking the square root of Simpson's diversity index across productive rearrangements. Imported from immuneACCESS, the table was reduced by TCRdb to in-frame sequences with V and J called. These copies leave out some clones; in studies compared against another copy, an unresolved V gene accounts for under half, and the cause of the remainder is not known. V and J calls and clone size follow that table, whereas D and trimming were derived from the DNA. This sample gives approximately 91,000 clones in total; 77% of them show up just once. The top ten hold roughly a tenth of the sample.

Here the chain combines TRBV5-1 and TRBJ2-2, with 9 bases in between that match TRBD2. Sequencing used peripheral blood. The TCR sequence derives from an elderly woman with acute or convalescent COVID-19. The sequenced DNA: TGCGCCAGCAGCTTGGCGGTTAGCGGGAGTCCCGGGGAGCTGTTTTTT. It translates as CASSLAVSGSPGELFF.